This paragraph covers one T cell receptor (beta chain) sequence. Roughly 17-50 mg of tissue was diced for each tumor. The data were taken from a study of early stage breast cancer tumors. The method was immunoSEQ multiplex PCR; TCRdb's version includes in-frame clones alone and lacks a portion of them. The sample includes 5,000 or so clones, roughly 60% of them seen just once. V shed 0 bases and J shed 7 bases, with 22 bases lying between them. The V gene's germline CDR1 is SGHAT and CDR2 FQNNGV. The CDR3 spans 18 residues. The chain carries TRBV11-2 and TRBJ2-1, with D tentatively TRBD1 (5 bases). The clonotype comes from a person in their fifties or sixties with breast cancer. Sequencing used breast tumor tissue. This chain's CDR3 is CASSLEASWIGRDNEQFF. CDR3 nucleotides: TGTGCCAGCAGCTTAGAGGCCAGTTGGATTGGCAGGGATAATGAGCAGTTCTTC.